Listed below are T cell receptor beta chains from one sample, sequenced in a study of blood T cells in healthy people across ages. In TCRdb, the 5' RACE reads were re-called with MiXCR into one record per CDR3 protein. The data show around 1,000,000 distinct CDR3 sequences, about 25% seen once. These data were likewise used in another study, on T cells of mothers and their children.

Material: blood. The receptors were gathered from a girl aged 2-10 years in good health. Both conserved end residues are part of each CDR3. Each record gives: J gene, clone size, D gene, V gene, CDR3 protein, CDR3 DNA. The D gene is left open where the match is weak. Size tells how often a clone was seen (once, few, many) or the class of an expanded clone, and some rows leave it out.

J: TRBJ2-3; size: few; D: -; V: TRBV7-2; CDR3: CASGEGGAGDTQYF; DNA: TGTGCCAGCGGGGAAGGAGGGGCTGGCGATACGCAGTATTTT
J: TRBJ2-7; size: -; D: TRBD1; V: TRBV10-3; CDR3: CAISEQTGAYEQYF; DNA: TGTGCCATCAGTGAACAGACAGGGGCCTACGAGCAGTACTTC
J: TRBJ2-5; size: few; D: TRBD2; V: TRBV12-3/TRBV12-4; CDR3: CASRLGTSGETQYF; DNA: TGTGCCAGCAGACTAGGGACTAGCGGCGAGACCCAGTACTTC
J: TRBJ1-4; size: few; D: -; V: TRBV12-3/TRBV12-4; CDR3: CASRTDLELGKLFF; DNA: TGTGCCAGCAGGACGGACCTCGAATTGGGAAAACTGTTTTTT
J: TRBJ2-3; size: few; D: -; V: TRBV21-1; CDR3: CASGQQSTDTQYF; DNA: TGTGCCAGCGGACAGCAGTCCACAGATACGCAGTATTTT
J: TRBJ2-1; size: -; D: -; V: TRBV3-1; CDR3: CASSQELGLRSYNEQFF; DNA: TGTGCCAGCAGCCAAGAGCTCGGACTACGCTCCTACAATGAGCAGTTCTTC
J: TRBJ1-1; size: few; D: -; V: TRBV18; CDR3: CASSPIGTHTEAFF; DNA: TGTGCCAGCTCACCAATAGGGACCCACACTGAAGCTTTCTTT
J: TRBJ1-3; size: few; D: -; V: TRBV14; CDR3: CASSQDQGSGNTIYF; DNA: TGTGCCAGCAGCCAAGATCAGGGTTCTGGAAACACCATATATTTT
J: TRBJ2-1; size: -; D: -; V: TRBV6-4; CDR3: CASSPRGVRYNEQFF; DNA: TGTGCCAGCAGCCCCCGTGGGGTTCGCTACAATGAGCAGTTCTTC
J: TRBJ1-1; size: -; D: TRBD1; V: TRBV10-3; CDR3: CAISHQGGTEAFF; DNA: TGTGCCATCAGTCACCAGGGGGGGACTGAAGCTTTCTTT
J: TRBJ2-3; size: few; D: TRBD1; V: TRBV18; CDR3: CASSPGGTGGTDTQYF; DNA: TGTGCCAGCTCACCCGGCGGGACAGGGGGCACAGATACGCAGTATTTT
J: TRBJ2-5; size: -; D: -; V: TRBV29-1; CDR3: CSVVGFQETQYF; DNA: TGCAGCGTTGTAGGGTTCCAAGAGACCCAGTACTTC
J: TRBJ2-5; size: -; D: TRBD1; V: TRBV28; CDR3: CASTTLIAGGPTHQETQYF; DNA: TGTGCCAGCACCACTTTAATAGCAGGGGGCCCGACTCACCAAGAGACCCAGTACTTC
J: TRBJ2-3; size: few; D: -; V: TRBV28; CDR3: CASSFTLNDPSTDTQYF; DNA: TGTGCCAGCAGTTTTACCCTTAACGATCCTAGCACAGATACGCAGTATTTT
J: TRBJ2-3; size: -; D: TRBD2; V: TRBV11-2; CDR3: CASSWGGEDTQYF; DNA: TGTGCCAGCAGCTGGGGGGGAGAAGATACGCAGTATTTT
J: TRBJ1-2; size: -; D: -; V: TRBV20-1; CDR3: CSAEQPRDTVIYGYTF; DNA: TGCAGTGCTGAACAACCCCGGGACACCGTCATCTATGGCTACACCTTC
J: TRBJ1-1; size: -; D: -; V: TRBV29-1; CDR3: CSVARLLNTEAFF; DNA: TGCAGCGTTGCACGACTGTTAAACACTGAAGCTTTCTTT
J: TRBJ1-3; size: few; D: -; V: TRBV10-3; CDR3: CAIRSDSSGNTIYF; DNA: TGTGCCATCAGATCGGACAGCTCTGGAAACACCATATATTTT
J: TRBJ1-5; size: few; D: -; V: TRBV21-1; CDR3: CANARDRGWTSRFQPQHF; DNA: TGTGCCAACGCGAGGGACAGGGGGTGGACTTCGAGGTTTCAGCCCCAGCATTTT
J: TRBJ2-7; size: few; D: TRBD1; V: TRBV4-3; CDR3: CASSQEDRGFYEQYF; DNA: TGCGCCAGCAGCCAAGAGGACAGGGGGTTCTACGAGCAGTACTTC
J: TRBJ2-3; size: once; D: -; V: TRBV11-2; CDR3: CASIPVGDTQYF; DNA: TGTGCCAGCATCCCTGTGGGGGATACGCAGTATTTT
J: TRBJ2-7; size: -; D: TRBD1; V: TRBV28; CDR3: CASSLTDREDEQYF; DNA: TGTGCCAGCAGTTTGACGGACAGGGAGGACGAGCAGTACTTC
J: TRBJ1-2; size: -; D: -; V: TRBV11-2; CDR3: CASSLVATGPYGYTF; DNA: TGTGCCAGCAGCTTAGTTGCAACCGGGCCCTATGGCTACACCTTC
J: TRBJ1-1; size: -; D: TRBD1; V: TRBV29-1; CDR3: CSVSGTGISVAEAFF; DNA: TGCAGCGTCTCCGGGACAGGTATTTCGGTCGCTGAAGCTTTCTTT
J: TRBJ2-7; size: -; D: -; V: TRBV20-1; CDR3: CSASDGTLSF; DNA: TGCAGTGCTAGTGACGGGACTTTAAGCTTC